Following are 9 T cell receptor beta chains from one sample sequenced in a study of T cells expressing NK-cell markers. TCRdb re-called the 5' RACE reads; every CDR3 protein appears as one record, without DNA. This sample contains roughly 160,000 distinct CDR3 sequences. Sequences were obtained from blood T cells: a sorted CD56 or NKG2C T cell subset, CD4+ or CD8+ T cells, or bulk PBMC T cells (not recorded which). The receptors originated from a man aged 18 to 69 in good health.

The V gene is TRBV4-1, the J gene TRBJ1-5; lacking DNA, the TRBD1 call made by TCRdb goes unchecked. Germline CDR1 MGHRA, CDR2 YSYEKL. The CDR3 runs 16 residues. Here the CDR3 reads CASSLFGQGGNQPQHF.

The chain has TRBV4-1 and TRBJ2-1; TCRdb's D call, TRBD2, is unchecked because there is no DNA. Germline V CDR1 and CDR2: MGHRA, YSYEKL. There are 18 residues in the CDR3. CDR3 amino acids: CASSPSGTSGGPVHEQFF.

The CDR3 protein is CSVGGEGVIGELFF. The chain joins TRBV29-1 to TRBJ2-2; TCRdb returns TRBD1, unconfirmable since there is no DNA. The CDR3 is 14 residues long. In germline, CDR1 is SQVTM, CDR2 ANQGSEA.

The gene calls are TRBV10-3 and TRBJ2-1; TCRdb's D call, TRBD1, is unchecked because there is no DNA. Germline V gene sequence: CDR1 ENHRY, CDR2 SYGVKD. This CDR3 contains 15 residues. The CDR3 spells CAISGPGTAYNEQFF.

The CDR3 is CASRLTGDNNEQYF. V usage is TRBV3-1 and J usage is TRBJ2-7; TCRdb's D call of TRBD1 is untestable without DNA. The CDR3 consists of 14 residues. The germline V gene has CDR1 LGHDT and CDR2 YNNKEL (reference sequence).

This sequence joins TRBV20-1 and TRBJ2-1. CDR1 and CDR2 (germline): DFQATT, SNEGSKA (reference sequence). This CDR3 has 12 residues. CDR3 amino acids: CSARGTNNEQFF.

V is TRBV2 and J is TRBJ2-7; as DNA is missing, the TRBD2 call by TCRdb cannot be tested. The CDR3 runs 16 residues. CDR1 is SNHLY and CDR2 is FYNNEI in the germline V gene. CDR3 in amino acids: CASSEGLAGGLSEQYF.

CDR3 residues: CSVEDGGGMNTEAFF. V usage is TRBV29-1 and J usage is TRBJ1-1. CDR3 length: 15 amino acids. Germline values: CDR1 SQVTM, CDR2 ANQGSEA.

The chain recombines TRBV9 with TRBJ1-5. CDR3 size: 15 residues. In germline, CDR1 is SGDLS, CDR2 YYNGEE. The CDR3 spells CASSAAEYSNQPQHF.